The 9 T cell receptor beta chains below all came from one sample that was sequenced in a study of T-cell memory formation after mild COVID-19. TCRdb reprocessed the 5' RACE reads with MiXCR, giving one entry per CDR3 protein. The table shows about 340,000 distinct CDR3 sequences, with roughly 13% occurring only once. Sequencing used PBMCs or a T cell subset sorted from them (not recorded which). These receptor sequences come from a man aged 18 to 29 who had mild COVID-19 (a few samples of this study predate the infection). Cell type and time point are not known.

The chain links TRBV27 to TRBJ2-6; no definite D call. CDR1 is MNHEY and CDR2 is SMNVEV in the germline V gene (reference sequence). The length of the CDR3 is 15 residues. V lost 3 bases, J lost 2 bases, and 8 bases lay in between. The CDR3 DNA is TGTGCCAGCAGTTTTGGAGTGACTGGGGCCAACGTCCTGACTTTC. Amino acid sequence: CASSFGVTGANVLTF.

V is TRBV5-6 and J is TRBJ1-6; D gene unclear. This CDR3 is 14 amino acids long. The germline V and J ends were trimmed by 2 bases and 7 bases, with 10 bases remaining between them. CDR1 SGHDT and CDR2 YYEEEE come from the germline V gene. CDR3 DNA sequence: TGTGCCAGCAGCTTCGGTGTAGGGAATTCACCCCTCCACTTT. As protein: CASSFGVGNSPLHF.

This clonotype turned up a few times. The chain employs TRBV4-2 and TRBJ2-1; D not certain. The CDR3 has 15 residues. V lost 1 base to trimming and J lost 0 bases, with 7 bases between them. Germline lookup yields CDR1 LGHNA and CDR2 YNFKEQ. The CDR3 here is CASSQGASSYNEQFF. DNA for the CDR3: TGTGCCAGCAGCCAAGGGGCCAGCTCCTACAATGAGCAGTTCTTC.

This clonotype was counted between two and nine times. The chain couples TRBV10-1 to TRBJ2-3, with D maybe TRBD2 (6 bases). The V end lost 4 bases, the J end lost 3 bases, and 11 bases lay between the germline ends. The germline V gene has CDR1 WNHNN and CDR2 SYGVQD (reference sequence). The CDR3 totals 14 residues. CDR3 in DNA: TGCGCCAGCAGTGGGCCAGGAGGGACAGATACGCAGTATTTT. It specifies CASSGPGGTDTQYF.

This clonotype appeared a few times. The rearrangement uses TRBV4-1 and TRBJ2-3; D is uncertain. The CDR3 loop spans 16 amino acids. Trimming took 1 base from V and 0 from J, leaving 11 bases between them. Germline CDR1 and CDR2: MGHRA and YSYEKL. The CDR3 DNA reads TGCGCCAGCAGCCAAGTGATTAGCTTTAGCACAGATACGCAGTATTTT. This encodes CASSQVISFSTDTQYF.

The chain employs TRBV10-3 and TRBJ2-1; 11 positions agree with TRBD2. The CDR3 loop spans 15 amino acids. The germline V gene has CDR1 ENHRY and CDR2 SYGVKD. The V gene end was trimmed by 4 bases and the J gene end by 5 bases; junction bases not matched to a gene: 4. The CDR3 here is CAISGNSGGDNEQFF. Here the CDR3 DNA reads TGTGCCATCAGTGGGAATAGCGGGGGGGACAATGAGCAGTTCTTC.

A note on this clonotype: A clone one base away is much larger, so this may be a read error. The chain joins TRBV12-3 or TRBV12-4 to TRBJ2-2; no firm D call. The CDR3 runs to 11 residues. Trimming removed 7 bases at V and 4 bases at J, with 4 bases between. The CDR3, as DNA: TGTGCCAGCACCTTCACCGGGGAGCTGTTTTTT. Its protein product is CASTFTGELFF.

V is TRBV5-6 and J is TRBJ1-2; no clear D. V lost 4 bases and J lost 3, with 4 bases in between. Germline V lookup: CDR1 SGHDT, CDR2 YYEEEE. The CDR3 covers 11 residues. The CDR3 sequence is CASSRHYGYTF. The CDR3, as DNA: TGTGCCAGCAGCCGGCACTATGGCTACACCTTC.

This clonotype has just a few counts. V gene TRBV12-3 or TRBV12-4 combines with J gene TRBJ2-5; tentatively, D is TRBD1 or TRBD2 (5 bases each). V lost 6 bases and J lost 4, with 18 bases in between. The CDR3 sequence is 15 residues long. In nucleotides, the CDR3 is TGTGCCAGCAGATCTACCGGGACCCCGGGAGAGACCCAGTACTTC. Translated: CASRSTGTPGETQYF.